These 16 T cell receptor beta chains originate from one sample sequenced in a study of shared clonotypes between healthy human individuals. Here immunoSEQ multiplex PCR was the method, and the copy in TCRdb shows in-frame clones only, minus some. The repertoire has some 2.1 million clones, 93% of them found once; the top ten carry approximately 1.7%. Naive CD8 populations comprised CD45RO-negative cells positively selected for CCR7, excluding terminally differentiated effector memory CD45RA+ cells. The sample consisted of naive CD8+ T cells from PBMCs. These receptors all come from a man aged 18-30 years in good health. Some clones in this sample may be carry-over from other donors' samples.

V is TRBV9 and J is TRBJ2-1; 12 nucleotides agree with TRBD1. After removal of 2 bases from V and 1 base from J, the junction contained 4 bases not matched to a gene. The CDR3 sequence is 17 residues long. Per germline, CDR1 SGDLS and CDR2 YYNGEE. The CDR3 DNA follows: TGTGCCAGCAGCGTGGGGACAGGGGGCGGATCCTACAATGAGCAGTTCTTC. Its translation: CASSVGTGGGSYNEQFF. Full variable domain (missing parts from reference TRBV9 and TRBJ2-1): DSGVTQTPKHLITATGQRVTLRCSPRSGDLSVYWYQQSLDQGLQFLIQYYNGEERAKGNILERFSAQQFPDLHSELNLSSLELGDSALYFCASSVGTGGGSYNEQFFGPGTRLTVL.

A note on this clone: The identical CDR3 is also encoded by other nucleotide sequences in the sample. The chain employs TRBV28 and TRBJ2-7, with 9 bases identical to TRBD1. Germline CDR1 MDHEN, CDR2 SYDVKM. Trimming cost V 3 bases and J 3 bases; bases outside gene matches: 0. The CDR3 is 13 residues long. CDR3 residues: CASSLGQGYEQYF. The DNA for the CDR3 is TGTGCCAGCAGTTTGGGACAGGGCTACGAGCAGTACTTC. The variable domain in full, with the rest retrieved from reference TRBV28 and TRBJ2-7, is DVKVTQSSRYLVKRTGEKVFLECVQDMDHENMFWYRQDPGLGLRLIYFSYDVKMKEKGDIPEGYSVSREKKERFSLILESASTNQTSMYLCASSLGQGYEQYFGPGTRLTVT.

The chain employs TRBV25-1 and TRBJ2-7, with 9 bases matching TRBD1. The germline gives CDR1 MGHDK, CDR2 SYGVNS. The CDR3 contains 16 residues. V gave up 1 base and J gave up 3 bases; unmatched junction bases: 7. DNA of the CDR3: TGTGCCAGCAGTGAATGGGGGACAGGGTTGGGCTACGAGCAGTACTTC. It specifies CASSEWGTGLGYEQYF.

This clone was seen just once. The CDR3 sequence is CASSFFGGRVEEYF. The CDR3 nucleotides are TGTGCCAGCAGCTTTTTCGGGGGCAGGGTAGAGGAGTACTTC. V is TRBV5-4 and J is TRBJ2-7; perhaps D is TRBD1 or TRBD2 (6 bases each). The germline V and J ends were trimmed by 2 bases and 11 bases, with 20 bases remaining between them. Germline CDR1 and CDR2: SGHNT and YYREEE (reference sequence). The CDR3 runs to 14 residues.

The genes are TRBV12-5 and TRBJ2-2; 11 nucleotides match TRBD2. Germline CDR1 LGHNT, CDR2 FRNRAP. V lost 7 bases to trimming and J lost 2 bases; unmatched junction nucleotides: 9. The CDR3 extends over 17 amino acids. CDR3 in amino acids: CASVQSLAGGNTGELFF. CDR3 nucleotides: TGTGCTAGTGTGCAGAGCCTAGCGGGAGGCAACACCGGGGAGCTGTTTTTT.

The genes are TRBV19 and TRBJ2-3; the D gene is possibly TRBD1 (6 bases). CDR3 size: 11 residues. Deletions cut 7 bases from V and 6 bases from J, with 8 bases between. Germline V gives CDR1 LNHDA, CDR2 SQIVND (reference sequence). The CDR3: CASIQGDTQYF. The DNA for the CDR3 is TGTGCCAGTATCCAGGGGGATACGCAGTATTTT.

The chain uses TRBV21-1 and TRBJ2-7; the table's D call, TRBD2, was not checked against the DNA. TRBV21-1 is a pseudogene locus. CDR3 length: 18 residues. The CDR3, as DNA: TGTGCCAGCAGCCACCTACTAGCGGGTCGGCGCAAAAAATACGAGCAGTACTTC. Translated: CASSHLLAGRRKKYEQYF.

CDR3 in DNA: TGCGCCAGCAGCTTGGTCCAGCCGGACGTCCTGACTTTC. Its protein is CASSLVQPDVLTF. The J gene is TRBJ2-6, the V gene TRBV5-1; D is unclear. The V gene lost 0 bases and the J gene lost 11 bases, with 9 bases spanning the gap. The CDR3 has 13 residues. Per the germline V gene, CDR1 is SGHRS and CDR2 is YFSETQ.

About this clone: Other DNA sequences in the sample encode the same CDR3. The J gene is TRBJ2-3, the V gene TRBV27, with 12 bases matching TRBD2. The CDR3 extends over 16 amino acids. V gave up 3 bases and J gave up 4 bases; unmatched junction bases: 5. CDR1 is MNHEY and CDR2 is SMNVEV in the germline V gene (reference sequence). CDR3 loop: CASSLVLAGGPDTQYF. The CDR3 coding sequence is TGTGCCAGCAGTTTGGTACTAGCGGGAGGACCAGATACGCAGTATTTT.

This chain connects TRBV23-1 to TRBJ2-7; possibly TRBD1 for D (6 bases). Being an ORF, TRBV23-1 has a function that is uncertain. The CDR3 covers 17 residues. V was cut by 0 bases and J by 2 bases, with 17 bases left in between. The CDR3 bases are TGCGCCAGCAGTCAATCACCCCCGACAGGACCCACCTACGAGCAGTACTTC. Protein: CASSQSPPTGPTYEQYF.

This clone appeared a single time. The CDR3 bases are TGTGCCAGCAGTCGCCCGACAGGCGATAGCAATCAGCCCCAGCATTTT. Its protein product is CASSRPTGDSNQPQHF. This chain connects TRBV28 to TRBJ1-5; a weak D match, TRBD1 (6 bases). V lost 5 bases and J 0 bases, leaving 14 bases between the germline ends. The CDR3 runs to 16 residues. Looked up from germline, CDR1 is MDHEN and CDR2 is SYDVKM.

The chain links TRBV11-2 to TRBJ1-4, with 9 bases identical to TRBD1. Germline lookup yields CDR1 SGHAT and CDR2 FQNNGV. Unmatched junction bases numbered 5, after V lost 4 bases and J lost 5 bases. The CDR3 loop spans 15 amino acids. In DNA form, the CDR3 reads TGTGCCAGCAGCTCCCGGGACAGGGCGAATGAAAAACTGTTTTTT. Its translation is CASSSRDRANEKLFF.

As to this clone: Different DNA sequences within this sample yield the same CDR3. The chain uses TRBV27 and TRBJ2-7, with a possible D match to TRBD1 (6 bases). Trimming took 6 bases from V and 2 from J, leaving 11 bases between them. Germline V gives CDR1 MNHEY, CDR2 SMNVEV (reference sequence). This CDR3 region has 13 residues. The CDR3 loop reads CASSLDRTYEQYF. In nucleotides, the CDR3 is TGTGCCAGCAGCCTGGACAGAACCTACGAGCAGTACTTC.

The V and J genes are TRBV5-4 and TRBJ2-6, with D possibly matching TRBD2 (5 bases). CDR1 is SGHNT, CDR2 YYREEE, per germline (reference sequence). Trimming shortened V by 4 bases and J by 3 bases, and 11 bases separated the two germline ends. CDR3 length: 15 residues. The CDR3 sequence: CASSPRTFGANVLTF. CDR3 sequence (DNA): TGTGCCAGCAGCCCTAGGACTTTTGGGGCCAACGTCCTGACTTTC.

This clone was observed a single time. The chain uses TRBV9 and TRBJ1-2; 8 bases align to TRBD1. CDR3 length equals 14 residues. The germline gives CDR1 SGDLS, CDR2 YYNGEE. The J segment lost 4 bases and the V segment lost 5 bases, leaving 7 bases of the junction unmatched. The CDR3 loop is CASRADRVGYGYTF. The CDR3 region has the DNA TGTGCCAGCAGGGCGGACAGGGTGGGCTATGGCTACACCTTC.

J is TRBJ2-2 and V is TRBV29-1, with D hard to call. CDR1 and CDR2 from the germline V gene are SQVTM and ANQGSEA. This CDR3 is built from 13 residues. V gave up 3 bases and J gave up 7 bases, with 12 bases separating them. The CDR3 DNA reads as TGCAGCGTTGAGGTCCCGGGCTTCGGGGAGCTGTTTTTT. As protein: CSVEVPGFGELFF.